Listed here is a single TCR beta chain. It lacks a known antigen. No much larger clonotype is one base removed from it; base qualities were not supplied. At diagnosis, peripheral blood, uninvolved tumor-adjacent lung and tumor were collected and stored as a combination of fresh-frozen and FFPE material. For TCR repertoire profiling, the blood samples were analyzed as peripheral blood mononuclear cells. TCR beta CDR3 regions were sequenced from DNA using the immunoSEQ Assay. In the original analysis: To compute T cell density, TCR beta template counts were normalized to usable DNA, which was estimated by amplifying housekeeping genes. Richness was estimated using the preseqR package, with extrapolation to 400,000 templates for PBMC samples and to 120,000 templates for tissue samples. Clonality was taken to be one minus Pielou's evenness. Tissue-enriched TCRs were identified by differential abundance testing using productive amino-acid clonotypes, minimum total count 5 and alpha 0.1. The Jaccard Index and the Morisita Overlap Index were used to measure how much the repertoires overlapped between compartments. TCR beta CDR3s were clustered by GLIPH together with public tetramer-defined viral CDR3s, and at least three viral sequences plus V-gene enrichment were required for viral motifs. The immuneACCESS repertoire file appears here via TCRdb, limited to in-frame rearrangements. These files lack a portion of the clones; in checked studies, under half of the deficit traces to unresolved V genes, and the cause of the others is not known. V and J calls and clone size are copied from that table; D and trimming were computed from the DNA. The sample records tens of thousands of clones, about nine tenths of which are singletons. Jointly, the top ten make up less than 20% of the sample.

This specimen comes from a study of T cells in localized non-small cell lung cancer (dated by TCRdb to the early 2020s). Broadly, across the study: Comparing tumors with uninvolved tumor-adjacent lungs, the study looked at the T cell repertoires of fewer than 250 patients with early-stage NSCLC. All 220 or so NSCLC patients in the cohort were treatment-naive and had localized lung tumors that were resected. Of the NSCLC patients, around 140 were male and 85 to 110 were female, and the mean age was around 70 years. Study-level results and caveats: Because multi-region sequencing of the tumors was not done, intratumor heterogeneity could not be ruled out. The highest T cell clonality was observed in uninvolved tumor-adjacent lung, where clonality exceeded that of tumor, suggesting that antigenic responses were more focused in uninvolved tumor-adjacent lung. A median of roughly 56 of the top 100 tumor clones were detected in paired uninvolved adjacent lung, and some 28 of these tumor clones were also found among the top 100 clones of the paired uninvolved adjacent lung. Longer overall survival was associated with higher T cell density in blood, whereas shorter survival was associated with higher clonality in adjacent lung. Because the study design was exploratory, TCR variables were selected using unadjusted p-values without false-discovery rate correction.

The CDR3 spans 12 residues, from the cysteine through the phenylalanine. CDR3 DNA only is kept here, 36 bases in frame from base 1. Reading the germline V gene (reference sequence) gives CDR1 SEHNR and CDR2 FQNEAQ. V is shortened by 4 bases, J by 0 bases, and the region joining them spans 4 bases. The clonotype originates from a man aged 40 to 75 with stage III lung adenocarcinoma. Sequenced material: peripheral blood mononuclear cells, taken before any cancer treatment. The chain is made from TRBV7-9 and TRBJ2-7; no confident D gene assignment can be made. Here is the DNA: TGTGCCAGCAGCTACAACTCCTACGAGCAGTACTTC. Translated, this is CASSYNSYEQYF.